This T cell receptor (beta chain) was captured in a study of cytomegalovirus exposure and HLA in healthy donors (dated by TCRdb to about 2017). For the study in its entirety: According to an earlier analysis of a few hundred of the donors, about 180 million T cells yielded roughly 100 million unique TCR beta sequences and 276 Gb of sequence data. Donor age, sex, ethnicity and CMV serostatus were compiled together with the repertoire data. All discovery cohort repertoires had been generated using a single sequencing platform. A later genetic analysis used genome-wide SNP genotypes for 398 of the 666 donors, treating that subset as a discovery cohort. In an earlier analysis of several hundred of the donors, high-throughput TCR beta sequencing was used to judge whether each TCR beta V gene segment behaved as functional or pseudogenic. Among the approximately 430 genotyped donors, under 90% belonged to the genetic ancestry cluster associated with self-reported Caucasian donors. To study patterns of TCR occurrence, a later analysis re-analyzed previously published TCR beta repertoires from around 700 donors and added high-resolution HLA genotyping. The T cell repertoires of 550 to 850 subjects were profiled by immunosequencing and related to cytomegalovirus serostatus. Along with the 666-subject first cohort, a separate validation cohort of over a hundred different subjects was used. Rather than drawing on any new phenotypic data, the later analysis identified candidate immune exposures from TCR beta sequences and the way those sequences occurred across donors. Because of strong linkage in the cohort, a handful of DR-DQ haplotypes were treated as single units for association and clustering. High-throughput TCR immunosequencing, statistical association of individual TCRs with disease status, and machine learning were combined to predict cytomegalovirus infection status. The study aimed to test whether signatures of past pathogen exposure could be identified by cataloging public T cell receptors. Among roughly 370 genotyped donors of the cohort, an average of around 240,000 unique TCR beta nucleotide sequences were sequenced per donor, roughly 20% of them non-productive. HLA typing included class I and class II loci at four-digit resolution. The number of donors typed differed by locus, with 629-630 for A, B, C, DRB1 and DQB1, approximately 500 for DQA1, some 570 for DPA1, and around 430 for DPB1. About 300 gigabases of sequencing data and approximately 92 million unique TCR sequences made up an early release that covered 640 HLA-typed donors.

What the research found in general, with its limitations: Linkage disequilibrium might explain the correlated functional status among segregating V segments, but an unknown experimental factor could not be ruled out. According to the authors, the approach could potentially be generalized to other disease states and immunological phenotypes. Because HLA typing was missing for some donors at each locus, association tests included only the typed subset. This cohort had only TCR beta chains sequenced, and the lack of alpha or paired-chain data limited which features could be detected. While some public TCRs were present in many individuals, most TCR sequences turned up only very rarely across donors. A later analysis found that most CMV-associated TCR beta chains appeared HLA-restricted, with HLA associations seemingly driven largely by CMV exposure. An earlier analysis of around 500 of the donors showed that most TCR beta V segments appeared in productive rearrangements either about 87% or about 30% of the time, which broadly matched IMGT annotations. Specific HLA alleles were associated with 16,951 TCR beta sequences at a false discovery rate of 0.05 in a later analysis. In a later analysis, HLA-associated TCR beta chains showed more clonal expansion and lower generation probabilities than non-associated chains that were equally common. In vitro tests confirmed that a few of the cytomegalovirus-associated TCR beta chains recognize cytomegalovirus antigens. Immune exposure information for the cohort was limited to CMV serostatus. Some IMGT-functional V segments, including TRBV6-2 and TRBV6-3, could not be distinguished by the 87-base-pair reads and were therefore excluded. An association between a missense DCLRE1C variant and V-gene and J-gene trimming of TCR beta chains was found in a later genetic analysis and replicated in an independent cohort. A later genetic analysis reported fewer N-insertions in productive TCRs among donors in an Asian-associated ancestry cluster than the roughly 700-donor mean. A group of highly shared sequence variants was considered likely to be a technical artifact of the sequencing pipeline. Strong co-occurrence of HLA alleles, especially DR and DQ, made assigning TCR associations to individual alleles difficult. Several of the top co-occurrence clusters appeared to be linked to parvovirus B19, influenza, CMV and Epstein-Barr virus, according to a later analysis. Because counts were too low, roughly 17 rarely observed V segments, including chromosome 9 orphons, were left out of the earlier analysis of roughly 600 of the donors. A further reported finding was that TCR beta sequences accurately predicted the HLA-A and HLA-B alleles for most subjects in the first cohort. Cytomegalovirus status was reported to be diagnosed by the classifier with high specificity and sensitivity in both the original and validation cohorts. The study gave a list of some 150 TCR beta chains associated with cytomegalovirus. A later analysis found that TCR association rates varied across HLA loci, with DRB1 alleles showing the most associated TCRs and HLA-C alleles the fewest. Sequencing depth was assumed to be roughly uniform across donors in the presence/absence analyses, though that assumption may not hold.

Details on this clone: What this receptor recognizes is not known. No clone much larger than this one lies a single base away; base qualities are absent.

The CDR3 holds 15 amino acids from the cysteine to the phenylalanine. Left in the record is the CDR3 DNA by itself, 45 bases read in frame from the first base. From the germline V gene (reference sequence), CDR1 is LNHNV and CDR2 is YYDKDF. The cohort consisted of hundreds of healthy bone marrow donors. At the time of sampling, every cohort member was nominally healthy, though immune exposures that went unrecorded were likely present. The donor tested CMV seropositive, placing the donor among the roughly 300 seropositive members of the cohort. A peripheral blood sample was provided by each donor, and peripheral blood mononuclear cells were used for TCR beta sequencing. Genomic DNA extraction from the blood cell samples was performed with the Qiagen DNeasy Blood Extraction Kit. Preparation of the library involved the immunoSEQ multiplex PCR assay. For the multiplex PCR, a mixture combining 60 forward primers for TCR Vbeta segments and 13 reverse primers for TCR Jbeta segments was used. A multiplex PCR assay on genomic DNA amplified the CDR3 region of rearranged TCR beta genes. On the Illumina HiSeq System, the amplified TCR beta libraries were sequenced as 87-base-pair reads. The authors' analysis ran thus. In a later analysis, some 80 million unique TCR beta chains were counted across the 666 repertoires, and roughly 11 million of these chains were shared by at least two donors. A nearest-neighbor algorithm error-corrected the raw reads and collapsed the reads into unique sequences, merging closely related sequences to remove PCR and sequencing errors. Alignment of CDR3 sequences to IMGT reference sequences was used to assign V, D and J gene segments. For a sequence to be retained, at least a six-nucleotide match to both a V gene segment and a J gene segment was required. A rearrangement counted as productive if the CDR3 had no stop codons and remained in frame with V and J, and every other rearrangement counted as non-productive. Following IMGT convention, CDR3 was defined as the stretch from the second conserved V-encoded cysteine to the conserved J-encoded phenylalanine. The earlier analysis of around 640 of the donors excluded sequences that lacked an unambiguous match to a single V gene segment. An earlier analysis of several hundred of the donors called V segments functional above 56.7% productive rearrangements and segregating when the between-donor standard deviation exceeded 5%. To diagnose cytomegalovirus status from the catalog of TCR beta chain sequences, a statistical classification framework was built. In a later analysis, V and J genes were assigned by comparing TCR nucleotide sequences against IMGT/GENE-DB human TR gene sequences. The TCRdist pipeline was used in a later analysis to assign CDR3 sequences and most-parsimonious VDJ recombination scenarios. In a later analysis, each TCR beta chain was defined by its CDR3 amino acid sequence together with its V-gene family, and reads lacking a unique V-gene family were excluded. To address suspected cross-contamination and a sequencing artifact, a later analysis removed approximately 600 highly shared, low-generation-probability nucleotide sequences. In a later analysis, a clonal expansion index was calculated for each public chain from normalized within-repertoire ranks of inferred template counts. In a later analysis, generation probabilities were computed using a VDJ recombination model fitted to out-of-frame rearrangements, and the results were checked against IGoR. In a later analysis, hypergeometric tests were used to score TCR-TCR, TCR-HLA and TCR-CMV co-occurrence, with a repertoire-size bias correction applied to TCR pairs. To estimate false discovery rates, a later analysis permuted the HLA or CMV assignments 20 times. In a later analysis, co-occurring TCRs were grouped using DBSCAN, with TCRdist sequence similarity added in when clustering inside HLA-allele-positive subsets. Co-occurrence clustering excluded repertoires with fewer than 30,000 or more than 120,000 public chains, plus five with anomalous nucleotide sharing. The table comes from immuneACCESS by way of TCRdb, which keeps in-frame sequences with V and J called. Part of the clones is missing from these tables; in studies checked, under half for an unresolved V gene and the rest for unknown reasons. For V, J and clone size, that table is used; D and trimming come from the DNA. This sample has 150,000 to 200,000 clones in its table, and around four fifths of those were observed once. The ten largest clones take up 1.4% of the sample.

This sequence was found in a woman in her twenties or thirties in good health and CMV-seropositive. The sequenced sample consisted of PBMCs. The rearrangement joined TRBV15 to TRBJ2-5, with 8 bases in between that match TRBD1. The closer fit of TRBJ2-7 to the DNA end suggests the J call may be wrong. The CDR3 is CATSPTRGQGHEQYF. The nucleotides are TGTGCCACCAGCCCTACCAGGGGGCAGGGACACGAGCAGTACTTC.